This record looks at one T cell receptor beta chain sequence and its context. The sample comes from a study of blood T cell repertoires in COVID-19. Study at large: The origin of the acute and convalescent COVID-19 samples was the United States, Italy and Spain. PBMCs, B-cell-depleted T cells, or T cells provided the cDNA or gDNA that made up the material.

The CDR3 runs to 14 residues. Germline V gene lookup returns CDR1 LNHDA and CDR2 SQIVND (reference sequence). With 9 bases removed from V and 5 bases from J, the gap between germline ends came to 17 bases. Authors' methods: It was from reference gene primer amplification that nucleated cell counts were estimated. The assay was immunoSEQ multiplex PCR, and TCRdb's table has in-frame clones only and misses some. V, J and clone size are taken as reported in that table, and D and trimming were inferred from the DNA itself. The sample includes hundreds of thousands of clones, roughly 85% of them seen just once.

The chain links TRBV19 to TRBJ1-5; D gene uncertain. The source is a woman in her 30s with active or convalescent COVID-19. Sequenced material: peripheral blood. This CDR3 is CASQGLSTDQPQHF. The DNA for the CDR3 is TGTGCCAGCCAAGGACTCTCAACGGATCAGCCCCAGCATTTT.